This TCR beta chain was recovered during a study of shared clonotypes between healthy human individuals. Study context: Those who served as donors were a couple of women and three men between the ages of 18 and 49.

Trimming cost V 4 bases and J 7 bases; bases outside gene matches: 7. The CDR3 is made up of 15 amino acids. Germline assignment: CDR1 MDHEN and CDR2 SYDVKM. With respect to this clone: What it recognizes is unknown.

Notes on the study in general: Generation probabilities were higher for clonotypes shared across all four sorted-subset donors than for unshared ones. Across a few donors, naive CD4 shared approximately 4.5%, naive CD8 about 3.2%, memory CD4 roughly 2.5%, memory CD8 approximately 0.4%. Since donors were few, the genetic and exposure-history diversity represented was limited.

Measured with immunoSEQ multiplex PCR; TCRdb has only the in-frame clones, and not every one. The sample lists 2 million to 2.5 million clones, 85% to 95% occurring once. The sequence derives from a man aged 18 to 35 in good health. Some clones in this sample may be carry-over from other donors' samples. Material for sequencing was naive CD4+ T cells from PBMCs. Subset in this sample: CD45RA+ positively selected. The genes are TRBV28 and TRBJ2-1; 10 positions match TRBD1. The CDR3 DNA reads as TGTGCCAGCAGTTCCGGGACAGGGGCGCCAAATGAGCAGTTCTTC. Translating gives CASSSGTGAPNEQFF.